The 18 T cell receptor beta chains listed next were all sequenced from one sample in a study of T cell responses to AZD1222 COVID-19 vaccine (dated by TCRdb to about 2021). The label giving this sample's time point can be read as: baseline before first vaccination. Library method: the immunoSEQ multiplex PCR assay. The source is immuneACCESS, and TCRdb retained only in-frame sequences with V and J called. Part of the clones is not carried over; for the studies checked, unresolved V genes explain less than half of this, and the remainder is unexplained. The sample table holds 100,000 to 150,000 clones, of which just over 85% were seen once. Jointly, the top ten make up under 25% of the sample. The sample was peripheral blood, taken on day 0 of AZD1222 vaccination. The receptors come from an adult in good health.

The chain is built from TRBV19 and TRBJ2-7; D may be TRBD1 or TRBD2 (5 bases each). Germline V gene lookup returns CDR1 LNHDA and CDR2 SQIVND (reference sequence). The CDR3 is 16 amino acids. Trimming removed 5 bases at V and 4 bases at J, with 21 bases between. The CDR3 DNA is TGTGCCAGTAGTTCACCCTCCCTGGGGGAGCTATACGAGCAGTACTTC. Translated: CASSSPSLGELYEQYF.

The chain links TRBV9 to TRBJ1-2; possible D gene TRBD1, 6 bases. The CDR3 length is 15 residues. V lost 4 bases, J lost 2 bases, and 15 bases lay in between. In germline, CDR1 is SGDLS, CDR2 YYNGEE. The DNA for the CDR3 is TGTGCCAGCAGCCCCCGGGATACAGGGAACTATGGCTACACCTTC. Its protein is CASSPRDTGNYGYTF.

On this clone itself: Other DNA sequences in the same sample also yield this CDR3. This rearrangement joins TRBV6-5 to TRBJ1-5; 8 nucleotides align to TRBD1. Germline CDR1 is MNHEY and CDR2 is SVGAGI. Unmatched junction bases numbered 6, after V lost 5 bases and J lost 3 bases. CDR3 size: 15 residues. The CDR3, as DNA: TGTGCCAGCAGTCCCGACAGGGGCTCCAATCAGCCCCAGCATTTT. Protein: CASSPDRGSNQPQHF.

The J gene is TRBJ1-1, the V gene TRBV6-5; 9 bases agree with TRBD1. From germline, CDR1 is MNHEY and CDR2 SVGAGI. The CDR3 sequence is 13 residues long. V gave up 5 bases and J gave up 7 bases; unmatched junction bases: 5. The DNA for the CDR3 is TGTGCCAGCAGTAGACAGGGGGTGGATGAAGCTTTCTTT. As protein: CASSRQGVDEAFF.

This sequence joins TRBV5-1 and TRBJ2-6; 7 positions match TRBD1. The CDR3 has 21 residues. The trim removed 4 bases at V and 0 bases at J, leaving 19 bases unmatched. Germline V gives CDR1 SGHRS, CDR2 YFSETQ. The CDR3 sequence is CASSLWDRLQKTSSGANVLTF. In DNA form, the CDR3 reads TGCGCCAGCAGCCTGTGGGACAGACTGCAGAAAACGTCCTCTGGGGCCAACGTCCTGACTTTC. Full variable domain (outside the CDR3, taken from reference TRBV5-1 and TRBJ2-6): KAGVTQTPRYLIKTRGQQVTLSCSPISGHRSVSWYQQTPGQGLQFLFEYFSETQRNKGNFPGRFSGRQFSNSRSEMNVSTLELGDSALYLCASSLWDRLQKTSSGANVLTFGAGSRLTVL.

The chain uses TRBV5-1 and TRBJ1-4; TRBD1 might be the D (6 bases). The CDR3 runs to 16 residues. V was trimmed by 1 base and J by 4 bases, leaving 14 bases between them. Germline CDR1 and CDR2: SGHRS and YFSETQ. The CDR3 sequence is CASSLQGAGVNEKLFF. CDR3 nucleotides: TGCGCCAGCAGCTTGCAGGGCGCAGGGGTTAATGAAAAACTGTTTTTT.

The chain has TRBV4-1 and TRBJ1-1; TRBD1 might be the D (5 bases). V was pared by 1 base and J by 6 bases, with 6 bases between. CDR1 and CDR2 from the germline V gene are MGHRA and YSYEKL. This CDR3 has 12 residues. The CDR3 DNA is TGCGCCAGCAGCCAAGGGGGCGCTGAAGCTTTCTTT. It specifies CASSQGGAEAFF.

This clone was observed a single time. The same CDR3 can be traced to other DNA sequences in this sample. The chain couples TRBV6-5 to TRBJ1-1; D gene unclear. CDR1 is MNHEY and CDR2 is SVGAGI in the germline V gene. V was shortened by 2 bases and J by 4 bases, with 2 bases between the two germline ends. There are 11 residues in the CDR3. CDR3 region: CASSYGTEAFF. CDR3 coding DNA: TGTGCCAGCAGTTACGGCACTGAAGCTTTCTTT.

The J gene is TRBJ1-1, the V gene TRBV14; no clear D gene. The germline gives CDR1 SGHDN, CDR2 FVKESK. This CDR3 has 12 residues. V dropped 4 bases and J dropped 11 bases, with 14 bases sitting between them. The CDR3 protein is CASSLTTVGAFF. Here the CDR3 DNA reads TGTGCCAGCAGCCTCACCACCGTAGGGGCTTTCTTT.

This chain connects TRBV10-3 to TRBJ2-7; D possibly corresponds to TRBD2 (6 bases). This CDR3 contains 16 residues. The germline V gene has CDR1 ENHRY and CDR2 SYGVKD. V was trimmed by 0 bases and J by 1 base, leaving 13 bases between them. The CDR3 loop is CAISESVGGSSYEQYF. CDR3 coding DNA: TGTGCCATCAGTGAGTCGGTAGGAGGGAGTTCCTACGAGCAGTACTTC.

The chain joins TRBV15 to TRBJ1-3; D gene uncertain. V was pared by 1 base and J by 4 bases, with 2 bases between. This CDR3 has 12 amino acids. Germline assignment: CDR1 LNHNV and CDR2 YYDKDF (reference sequence). The CDR3 reads CATSRGGNTIYF. Written as DNA, the CDR3 is TGTGCCACCAGCAGAGGAGGAAACACCATATATTTT. Supplemented by reference TRBV15 and TRBJ1-3, the full variable domain reads DAMVIQNPRYQVTQFGKPVTLSCSQTLNHNVMYWYQQKSSQAPKLLFHYYDKDFNNEADTPDNFQSRRPNTSFCFLDIRSPGLGDTAMYLCATSRGGNTIYFGEGSWLTVV.

The chain couples TRBV29-1 to TRBJ2-2; the D is unclear. Germline V gene data show CDR1 as SQVTM and CDR2 as ANQGSEA. Trimming removed 4 bases at V and 7 bases at J, with 10 bases between. The CDR3 has 12 residues. CDR3 coding DNA: TGCAGCGTTGCCCCAGGAGTCGGGGAGCTGTTTTTT. Its translation: CSVAPGVGELFF.

The chain uses TRBV9 and TRBJ1-3; unclear D gene. This CDR3 has 13 amino acids. CDR1 and CDR2 (germline): SGDLS, YYNGEE. The V and J ends lost 3 bases and 2 bases respectively, with 6 bases between them. This CDR3 reads CASSASTGNTIYF. CDR3 sequence (DNA): TGTGCCAGCAGCGCCTCCACTGGAAACACCATATATTTT.

Points on this clone: The identical CDR3 is also encoded by other nucleotide sequences in the sample. This sequence joins TRBV10-3 and TRBJ1-2, with D uncertain. Germline CDR1 reads ENHRY; CDR2 reads SYGVKD. The CDR3 contains 14 residues. The V end lost 4 bases, the J end lost 2 bases, and 11 bases lay between the germline ends. CDR3 residues: CAISAGGLNYGYTF. The DNA of the CDR3 is TGTGCCATCAGTGCCGGAGGGTTGAACTATGGCTACACCTTC.

The chain employs TRBV5-1 and TRBJ1-1; D is ambiguous. V was pared by 7 bases and J by 1 base, with 14 bases between. There are 14 residues in the CDR3. Germline CDR1 reads SGHRS; CDR2 reads YFSETQ. CDR3 sequence (DNA): TGCGCCAGCCGGGAATCTGTGGGGAACACTGAAGCTTTCTTT. Amino acids: CASRESVGNTEAFF.

The chain recombines TRBV28 with TRBJ2-7, with 9 bases that match TRBD1. The CDR3 sequence is 15 residues long. Trimming at V came to 5 bases and at J to 3 bases, leaving 8 bases not matched to a gene. Germline CDR1 and CDR2: MDHEN and SYDVKM. The CDR3 is CASSAPGTGNYEQYF. CDR3 bases: TGTGCCAGCAGTGCCCCCGGGACAGGGAACTACGAGCAGTACTTC. Filled out from reference TRBV28 and TRBJ2-7, the complete variable domain reads DVKVTQSSRYLVKRTGEKVFLECVQDMDHENMFWYRQDPGLGLRLIYFSYDVKMKEKGDIPEGYSVSREKKERFSLILESASTNQTSMYLCASSAPGTGNYEQYFGPGTRLTVT.

J is TRBJ2-1 and V is TRBV9, with 11 bases fitting TRBD2. The junction had 3 bases not matched to a gene; V was cut back by 2 bases and J by 2 bases. CDR1 is SGDLS, CDR2 YYNGEE, per germline. CDR3 length: 16 residues. CDR3 residues: CASSVLSGGAYNEQFF. In nucleotides, the CDR3 is TGTGCCAGCAGCGTTCTTAGCGGGGGGGCCTACAATGAGCAGTTCTTC.

The V gene is TRBV6-2 or TRBV6-3, the J gene TRBJ1-5; D perhaps matches TRBD1 (5 bases). Germline CDR1 MNHEY, CDR2 SVGEGT. V lost 2 bases and J lost 10, with 12 bases in between. The CDR3 extends over 13 amino acids. In nucleotides, the CDR3 is TGTGCCAGCAGTTACGAAACAGGATCCCCCCAGCATTTT. Protein sequence: CASSYETGSPQHF.